The 6 T cell receptor beta chains in this list originate from one sample, sequenced in a study of blood T cell repertoires in COVID-19. Sequenced by immunoSEQ multiplex PCR; TCRdb stores in-frame clones only, minus some. The data contain roughly 280,000 clones, approximately 83% of them seen just once; the ten biggest clones take up about 11%. Sample: peripheral blood. Source of these receptors: a woman in her seventies with acute or convalescent COVID-19.

The CDR3 sequence is CASSLAAGSGGELFF. Written as DNA, the CDR3 is TGTGCCAGCAGCTTAGCCGCAGGGTCGGGCGGGGAGCTGTTTTTT. The rearrangement links TRBV7-6 to TRBJ2-2, with a weak D call TRBD1 (5 bases). V dropped 0 bases and J dropped 7 bases, with 12 bases sitting between them. This CDR3 contains 15 residues. Germline V gene lookup returns CDR1 SGHVS and CDR2 FNYEAQ.

The chain combines TRBV11-1 with TRBJ2-5; possibly TRBD1 for D (5 bases). Germline V lookup: CDR1 SGHAT, CDR2 FQDESV (reference sequence). The CDR3 consists of 14 residues. Trimming left V 0 bases short and J 5 bases short, with 10 bases between. DNA for the CDR3: TGTGCCAGCAGCTTAGCAGGGGTTTTGGAGACCCAGTACTTC. This gives the protein CASSLAGVLETQYF.

The genes are TRBV6-5 and TRBJ1-6, with a possible D match to TRBD1 (6 bases). Germline V gives CDR1 MNHEY, CDR2 SVGAGI. CDR3 size: 15 residues. Trimming removed 6 bases from V and 7 bases from J, with 16 bases in between. Here the CDR3 DNA reads TGTGCCAGCAGACGCCAGGGAGGGGGGAATTCACCCCTCCACTTT. Translation gives CASRRQGGGNSPLHF.

The chain combines TRBV6-6 with TRBJ2-5; 7 nucleotides line up with TRBD2. The V gene's germline CDR1 is MNHNY and CDR2 SVGAGI (reference sequence). The CDR3 has 12 residues. The J segment lost 2 bases and the V segment lost 8 bases, leaving 2 bases of the junction unmatched. CDR3 sequence reads: CASARGQETQYF. The DNA for the CDR3 is TGTGCCAGCGCGCGGGGGCAAGAGACCCAGTACTTC.

The chain carries TRBV2 and TRBJ1-1; D unclear. V was pared by 2 bases and J by 6 bases, with 10 bases between. There are 13 residues in the CDR3. The germline V gene has CDR1 SNHLY and CDR2 FYNNEI. CDR3 sequence reads: CASSESREAEAFF. CDR3 nucleotide sequence: TGTGCCAGCAGTGAATCTAGGGAGGCTGAAGCTTTCTTT.

This sequence joins TRBV6-6 and TRBJ2-7, with D perhaps TRBD2 (5 bases). The CDR3 has 15 amino acids. The germline gives CDR1 MNHNY, CDR2 SVGAGI (reference sequence). Trimming took 6 bases from V and 5 from J, leaving 20 bases between them. CDR3 in DNA: TGTGCCAGCAGCCCCCAACTTCCCCCGGGGAACGAGCAGTACTTC. As protein: CASSPQLPPGNEQYF.